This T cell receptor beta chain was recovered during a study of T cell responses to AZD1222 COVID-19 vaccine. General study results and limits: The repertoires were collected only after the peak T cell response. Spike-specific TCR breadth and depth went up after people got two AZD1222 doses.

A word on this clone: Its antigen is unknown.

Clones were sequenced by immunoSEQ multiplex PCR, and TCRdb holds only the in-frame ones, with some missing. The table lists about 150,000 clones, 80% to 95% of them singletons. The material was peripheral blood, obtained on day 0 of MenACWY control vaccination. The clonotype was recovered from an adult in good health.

CDR3 coding DNA: TGTGCCAGCAGCCAAGATAAGTCAGGAGGCGCCGTTCTCTATGGCTACACCTTC. It is translated as CASSQDKSGGAVLYGYTF. The chain is built from TRBV14 and TRBJ1-2; D remains unclear. V was trimmed by 0 bases and J by 4 bases, leaving 21 bases between them. CDR3 size: 18 residues. Looked up from germline, CDR1 is SGHDN and CDR2 is FVKESK.